This passage covers 20 T cell receptor beta chains from one sample sequenced in a study of blood T cell repertoires in COVID-19. Assay used: immunoSEQ multiplex PCR; TCRdb lists only in-frame clones, some missing. The data show 280,000 or so clones, with around nine tenths seen just once and around 5.8% held by the top ten. The sample taken for sequencing was PBMCs or T cells enriched from blood (not recorded which). These receptors all stem from a woman between 35 and 50 years old who had recovered from COVID-19.

The sample holds a few counts of this clone. The V gene is TRBV30, the J gene TRBJ1-6; D might be TRBD1 (6 bases). CDR1 GTSNPN and CDR2 SVGIG come from the germline V gene (reference sequence). Trimming took off 0 bases at V and 10 bases at J, with 13 bases between the two ends. This CDR3 contains 14 residues. Written as DNA, the CDR3 is TGTGCCTGGAGTGTCCAGGGGAAAGGGTCACCCCTCCACTTT. It is translated as CAWSVQGKGSPLHF.

The chain uses TRBV3-1 (or the pseudogene TRBV3-2) and TRBJ2-7; the match to TRBD1 covers 8 bases. CDR3 length: 13 residues. With 3 bases clipped from V and 6 bases from J, the junction kept 4 bases outside the gene matches. CDR1 LGHDT and CDR2 YNNKEL come from the germline V gene (reference sequence). In DNA, the CDR3 is TGTGCCAGCAGCCATCAGGGGGCGTTCGAGCAGTACTTC. The encoded protein is CASSHQGAFEQYF.

This sequence joins TRBV28 and TRBJ1-5; 8 bases agree with TRBD1. The CDR3 contains 15 residues. With V trimmed by 5 bases and J by 4 bases, 7 bases remained unmatched. CDR1 and CDR2 from the germline V gene are MDHEN and SYDVKM. CDR3 region: CASSPGTGVNQPQHF. Here the CDR3 DNA reads TGTGCCAGCAGTCCCGGGACAGGAGTAAATCAGCCCCAGCATTTT.

The gene calls are TRBV6-4 and TRBJ2-2; the D is unclear. The CDR3 has 14 residues. The V and J ends lost 3 bases and 3 bases respectively, with 8 bases between them. Germline V CDR1 and CDR2: MRHNA, SNTAGT. CDR3 nucleotide sequence: TGTGCCAGCAGTGAATACAGCTACACCGGGGAGCTGTTTTTT. This encodes CASSEYSYTGELFF.

The genes are TRBV6-1 and TRBJ2-4, with 10 bases aligning to TRBD2. V gave up 1 base and J gave up 0 bases; unmatched junction bases: 0. Germline loops: CDR1 MNHNS, CDR2 SASEGT. The CDR3 runs 16 residues. In DNA, the CDR3 is TGTGCCAGCAGTGAAGGACTAGCGGGAGCCAAAAACATTCAGTACTTC. This codes for CASSEGLAGAKNIQYF.

This chain joins TRBV6-5 and TRBJ2-1; TRBD2 matches at 11 bases. The germline gives CDR1 MNHEY, CDR2 SVGAGI. Germline trimming cut 4 bases from V and 6 bases from J; bases unmatched to any gene: 5. The CDR3 totals 15 residues. CDR3 in DNA: TGTGCCAGCAGTTCTCTAGCGGGAGGATCCAATGAGCAGTTCTTC. It translates to CASSSLAGGSNEQFF.

This sequence joins TRBV30 and TRBJ1-6; D unclear. Germline V gene data show CDR1 as GTSNPN and CDR2 as SVGIG (reference sequence). V was trimmed by 4 bases and J by 9 bases, leaving 19 bases between them. The CDR3 sequence is 15 residues long. This CDR3 reads CAWTPAGYTASPLHF. CDR3 DNA: TGTGCCTGGACCCCTGCGGGGTACACGGCTTCACCCCTCCACTTT.

The chain joins TRBV3-1 (or the pseudogene TRBV3-2) to TRBJ2-3, with 9 bases matching TRBD2. Germline V CDR1 and CDR2: LGHDT, YNNKEL (reference sequence). CDR3 length: 17 amino acids. J lost 4 bases, V lost 4 bases, and 12 bases had no gene match. The CDR3 reads CASSRRGAGGPADTQYF. In DNA, the CDR3 is TGTGCCAGCAGCCGTCGGGGGGCGGGAGGGCCGGCAGATACGCAGTATTTT.

The V and J genes are TRBV5-1 and TRBJ2-7; D perhaps matches TRBD1 (6 bases). There are 14 residues in the CDR3. CDR1 SGHRS and CDR2 YFSETQ come from the germline V gene. Trimming cost V 1 base and J 2 bases, with 10 bases left between them. Written as DNA, the CDR3 is TGCGCCAGCAGCTTGACGACAGGCCCCTACGAGCAGTACTTC. This codes for CASSLTTGPYEQYF.

This clone showed up just a few times. V is TRBV24-1 and J is TRBJ1-2; D might be TRBD1 (6 bases). There are 16 residues in the CDR3. Germline CDR1 KGHDR, CDR2 SFDVKD. Trimming cost V 4 bases and J 3 bases, with 17 bases left between them. The CDR3 DNA follows: TGTGCCACCAGTGACTCGGACAGCTTGGGGGACTATGGCTACACCTTC. This translates into CATSDSDSLGDYGYTF.

The J gene is TRBJ1-1, the V gene TRBV5-1, with D perhaps TRBD1 (6 bases). The V end lost 4 bases, the J end lost 4 bases, and 11 bases lay between the germline ends. Germline CDR1 SGHRS, CDR2 YFSETQ. The CDR3 sequence is 13 residues long. CDR3 sequence: CASSPGGATEAFF. Written as DNA, the CDR3 is TGCGCCAGCAGCCCTGGGGGGGCCACTGAAGCTTTCTTT.

V gene TRBV20-1 combines with J gene TRBJ1-1; TRBD1 might be the D (6 bases). This CDR3 has 11 amino acids. The germline V gene encodes CDR1 DFQATT and CDR2 SNEGSKA (reference sequence). V lost 7 bases, J lost 1 base, and 7 bases lay in between. The CDR3 DNA sequence: TGCAGTGAAGGGGGGAACACTGAAGCTTTCTTT. Translation: CSEGGNTEAFF.

V usage is TRBV5-6 and J usage is TRBJ2-1; 12 bases agree with TRBD2. The CDR3 consists of 18 residues. Germline V gives CDR1 SGHDT, CDR2 YYEEEE. Unmatched junction bases numbered 12, after V lost 4 bases and J lost 4 bases. CDR3 nucleotide sequence: TGTGCCAGCAGCCTTTCCCGGACTAGCGGGGAACCTTACAATGAGCAGTTCTTC. Translated, it gives CASSLSRTSGEPYNEQFF.

The chain is built from TRBV3-1 (or the pseudogene TRBV3-2) and TRBJ1-3; D uncertain. The germline gives CDR1 LGHDT, CDR2 YNNKEL (reference sequence). V was shortened by 1 base and J by 3 bases, with 4 bases between the two germline ends. There are 13 residues in the CDR3. The CDR3 nucleotides are TGTGCCAGCAGCCAAGGAGGTGGAAACACCATATATTTT. Its protein product is CASSQGGGNTIYF.

The CDR3 nucleotides read TGTGCCAGCAGTCAGCCCATGGGGGGGTCTGGAAACACCATATATTTT. Encoded protein: CASSQPMGGSGNTIYF. The chain recombines TRBV28 with TRBJ1-3; tentatively, D is TRBD1 (5 bases). The V end was cut by 5 bases, the J end by 1 base, with 15 bases between. From germline, CDR1 is MDHEN and CDR2 SYDVKM. The CDR3 is 16 residues long.

The J gene is TRBJ2-1, the V gene TRBV6-1, with D tentatively TRBD2 (6 bases). Deletions cut 3 bases from V and 12 bases from J, with 12 bases between. The CDR3 spans 12 residues. The germline V gene has CDR1 MNHNS and CDR2 SASEGT. The CDR3 nucleotides are TGTGCCAGCAGTGATTGGGGGACTGGGCAGTTCTTC. This codes for CASSDWGTGQFF.

This CDR3 is CASVPGRTHATGELFF. The CDR3 DNA reads as TGCGCCAGCGTCCCCGGGAGGACACACGCAACCGGGGAGCTGTTTTTT. The genes are TRBV23-1 and TRBJ2-2; 7 bases match TRBD2. TRBV23-1 is placed among ORFs of uncertain function. The CDR3 extends over 16 amino acids. J was trimmed by 5 bases and V by 8 bases; bases with no gene match: 14.

V is TRBV10-1 and J is TRBJ2-7; TRBD2 might be the D (5 bases). V lost 3 bases and J lost 5, with 20 bases in between. The germline CDR1 and CDR2 sequences are WNHNN and SYGVQD (reference sequence). This CDR3 is 16 amino acids long. Here the CDR3 reads CASSDRASAGSHEQYF. The CDR3 coding sequence is TGCGCCAGCAGTGATAGAGCGAGCGCGGGTTCCCACGAGCAGTACTTC.

The gene calls are TRBV9 and TRBJ2-1; 11 positions agree with TRBD2. Trimming removed 0 bases from V and 7 bases from J; junction bases left unmatched: 6. Germline values: CDR1 SGDLS, CDR2 YYNGEE. This CDR3 has 16 amino acids. CDR3 DNA: TGTGCCAGCAGCGTAGGATTACTAGCGGGAGTAAATGAGCAGTTCTTC. Protein product: CASSVGLLAGVNEQFF.

CDR3 residues: CASSRPGQGFSGNTIYF. CDR3 coding DNA: TGTGCCAGCAGTCGTCCGGGACAGGGATTTTCTGGAAACACCATATATTTT. The V and J genes are TRBV28 and TRBJ1-3; 9 positions match TRBD1. CDR1 is MDHEN and CDR2 is SYDVKM in the germline V gene. V trimming: 5 bases; J trimming: 1 base; junction bases outside the gene matches: 9. The CDR3 is 17 amino acids.